This T cell receptor (beta chain) derives from a study of pediatric ulcerative colitis. CDR3 length: 14 amino acids. With 2 bases removed from V and 6 bases from J, the gap between germline ends came to 8 bases. Germline V gene data show CDR1 as MNHNY and CDR2 as SVGAGI (reference sequence). The method was immunoSEQ multiplex PCR; TCRdb's version includes in-frame clones alone and lacks a portion of them. The sample carries roughly 30,000 clones, roughly four fifths recorded once. The sequencing sample was made of blood. This chain joins TRBV6-6 and TRBJ1-6; D is perhaps TRBD1 (6 bases). The sequence was collected from a boy under 18 with severe ulcerative colitis. The CDR3 sequence is CASSYRDTNSPLHF. CDR3 bases: TGTGCCAGCAGTTACAGGGACACTAATTCACCCCTCCACTTT.